The T cell receptor (beta chain) under discussion was sequenced for a study of blood T cell repertoires in COVID-19. Across the study: COVID-19 samples collected from the United States, Italy and Spain covered acute and convalescent phases. From T cells, B-cell-depleted T cells, or PBMCs came the material, which was cDNA or gDNA.

V gave up 0 bases and J gave up 7 bases, with 13 bases separating them. The germline V gene encodes CDR1 SGHRS and CDR2 YFSETQ. The CDR3 runs to 15 residues. Repertoires were generated with immunoSEQ multiplex PCR, while TCRdb's copy carries only in-frame clones and drops some. The repertoire has hundreds of thousands of clones, roughly 87% of them found once; the top ten carry about 3%. The rearrangement uses TRBV5-1 and TRBJ2-2; D may be TRBD1 (6 bases). Sequencing used PBMCs or T cells enriched from blood (not recorded which). The source is a young woman who had recovered from COVID-19. The CDR3 DNA reads as TGCGCCAGCAGCTTGGGGACAGTAGCCCGCGGGGAGCTGTTTTTT. Residues: CASSLGTVARGELFF.